The 25 T cell receptor beta chains below were found in one sample sequenced in a study of Ad26.COV2.S vaccination and SARS-CoV-2 variants. Sequencing was performed with immunoSEQ multiplex PCR; in TCRdb, only in-frame clones are kept and a portion is missing. The profile shows 87,000 or so clones, approximately 77% of them singletons. Here the sequenced sample was peripheral blood, taken after recovery from COVID-19. The receptors were sampled from a human donor who had recovered from COVID-19.

The chain carries TRBV28 and TRBJ1-3, with D unclear. V gave up 3 bases and J gave up 3 bases, with 0 bases separating them. Germline CDR1 reads MDHEN; CDR2 reads SYDVKM. The CDR3 contains 11 residues. The CDR3 sequence is CASSFGNTIYF. In DNA, the CDR3 is TGTGCCAGCAGTTTTGGAAACACCATATATTTT.

V usage is TRBV3-1 (or the pseudogene TRBV3-2) and J usage is TRBJ2-2; unclear D gene. The germline V gene has CDR1 LGHDT and CDR2 YNNKEL (reference sequence). The CDR3 has 14 residues. V was cut by 4 bases and J by 4 bases, with 10 bases left in between. DNA for the CDR3: TGTGCCAGCAGCCGCATCTCGGGCACCGGGGAGCTGTTTTTT. Its translation is CASSRISGTGELFF.

The genes are TRBV27 and TRBJ2-7; TRBD1 agrees at 9 bases. The CDR3 has 13 residues. Looked up from germline, CDR1 is MNHEY and CDR2 is SMNVEV (reference sequence). The ends lost 8 bases at V and 12 bases at J; junction bases unmatched: 14. The CDR3: CASRSWTGVELYF. DNA of the CDR3: TGTGCCAGCCGCTCGTGGACAGGGGTGGAGTTGTACTTC.

The chain has TRBV27 and TRBJ1-2, with D unresolved. Trimming removed 6 bases at V and 4 bases at J, with 12 bases between. This CDR3 has 13 residues. CDR1 is MNHEY, CDR2 SMNVEV, per germline (reference sequence). The CDR3 reads CASRATWGYGYTF. Written as DNA, the CDR3 is TGTGCCAGCAGAGCTACATGGGGCTATGGCTACACCTTC.

This chain uses TRBV5-5 with TRBJ1-1; no definite D call. CDR1 SGHKS and CDR2 YYEKEE come from the germline V gene (reference sequence). The CDR3 loop spans 13 amino acids. Trimming took 6 bases from V and 4 from J, leaving 13 bases between them. The CDR3 DNA follows: TGTGCCAGCAAGGAGCTGGTGGCCACTGAAGCTTTCTTT. Translated, it gives CASKELVATEAFF.

The rearrangement links TRBV2 to TRBJ1-2; D is perhaps TRBD1 (6 bases). V was shortened by 3 bases and J by 4 bases, with 9 bases between the two germline ends. The CDR3 is 13 amino acids. Germline CDR1 SNHLY, CDR2 FYNNEI. CDR3 coding DNA: TGTGCCAGCAGTGAGGACAGTGCCTATGGCTACACCTTC. Translation: CASSEDSAYGYTF. Drawing the rest from reference TRBV2 and TRBJ1-2, the complete variable domain is EPEVTQTPSHQVTQMGQEVILRCVPISNHLYFYWYRQILGQKVEFLVSFYNNEISEKSEIFDDQFSVERPDGSNFTLKIRSTKLEDSAMYFCASSEDSAYGYTFGSGTRLTVV.

The rearrangement links TRBV29-1 to TRBJ2-7; 8 positions match TRBD2. The CDR3 is made up of 14 amino acids. Germline CDR1 reads SQVTM; CDR2 reads ANQGSEA. V lost 5 bases, J lost 2 bases, and 8 bases stayed unmatched. The CDR3 bases are TGCAGCGTTTTTAAGCGGGAGAGACCCTACGAGCAGTACTTC. This translates into CSVFKRERPYEQYF.

The chain joins TRBV28 to TRBJ2-7, with D perhaps TRBD1 (5 bases). Trimming took off 2 bases at V and 6 bases at J, with 8 bases between the two ends. The CDR3 is 12 residues long. Germline CDR1 reads MDHEN; CDR2 reads SYDVKM. The CDR3 DNA reads TGTGCCAGCAGTTTAAGCAGGGCCGAGCAGTACTTC. This sequence encodes CASSLSRAEQYF. Drawing the rest from reference TRBV28 and TRBJ2-7, the complete variable domain is DVKVTQSSRYLVKRTGEKVFLECVQDMDHENMFWYRQDPGLGLRLIYFSYDVKMKEKGDIPEGYSVSREKKERFSLILESASTNQTSMYLCASSLSRAEQYFGPGTRLTVT.

The chain uses TRBV19 and TRBJ1-3, with 7 positions matching TRBD1. With 7 bases clipped from V and 1 base from J, the junction kept 4 bases outside the gene matches. Germline loops: CDR1 LNHDA, CDR2 SQIVND (reference sequence). This CDR3 has 14 residues. The CDR3 DNA follows: TGTGCCAGTACCAGGGGGTCGTCTGGAAACACCATATATTTT. The encoded protein is CASTRGSSGNTIYF.

V usage is TRBV11-2 and J usage is TRBJ2-7; no definite D call. Germline V gene data show CDR1 as SGHAT and CDR2 as FQNNGV. The CDR3 consists of 11 residues. V was cut by 5 bases and J by 2 bases, with 4 bases left in between. The CDR3 DNA follows: TGTGCCAGCAGCACCGCCTACGAGCAGTACTTC. This gives the protein CASSTAYEQYF. Full variable domain (outside the CDR3, taken from reference TRBV11-2 and TRBJ2-7): EAGVAQSPRYKIIEKRQSVAFWCNPISGHATLYWYQQILGQGPKLLIQFQNNGVVDDSQLPKDRFSAERLKGVDSTLKIQPAKLEDSAVYLCASSTAYEQYFGPGTRLTVT.

This clone appeared a single time. The chain joins TRBV4-3 to TRBJ2-7; D gene uncertain. This CDR3 is 14 amino acids long. Trimming cost V 0 bases and J 1 base, with 7 bases left between them. Germline V CDR1 and CDR2: LGHNA, YSLEER. The CDR3 sequence is CASSQEGRSYEQYF. Here the CDR3 DNA reads TGCGCCAGCAGCCAAGAAGGACGGTCCTACGAGCAGTACTTC.

V is TRBV7-2 and J is TRBJ1-6; D possibly corresponds to TRBD1 (6 bases). The germline gives CDR1 SGHTA, CDR2 FQGNSA. Trimming removed 4 bases at V and 6 bases at J, with 13 bases between. The CDR3 is made up of 15 amino acids. For the CDR3, the DNA is TGTGCCAGCAGCTCACCGGGACAATCTAATTCACCCCTCCACTTT. This gives the protein CASSSPGQSNSPLHF. Full variable domain (missing parts from reference TRBV7-2 and TRBJ1-6): GAGVSQSPSNKVTEKGKDVELRCDPISGHTALYWYRQSLGQGLEFLIYFQGNSAPDKSGLPSDRFSAERTGGSVSTLTIQRTQQEDSAVYLCASSSPGQSNSPLHFGNGTRLTVT.

The chain couples TRBV7-2 to TRBJ2-5, with D perhaps matching TRBD1 (6 bases). The CDR3 extends over 14 amino acids. Trimming removed 5 bases at V and 9 bases at J, with 19 bases between. Germline V lookup: CDR1 SGHTA, CDR2 FQGNSA. The CDR3 coding sequence is TGTGCCAGCAGCAAAACCGCCACAGGGATGGCCCAGTACTTC. It specifies CASSKTATGMAQYF.

This clone was observed a handful of times. The rearrangement links TRBV3-1 (or the pseudogene TRBV3-2) to TRBJ1-5, with unresolved D. The CDR3 covers 12 residues. CDR1 is LGHDT, CDR2 YNNKEL, per germline (reference sequence). V lost 4 bases to trimming and J lost 6 bases, with 7 bases between them. Written as DNA, the CDR3 is TGTGCCAGCAGCCGTAAAAGTCAGCCCCAGCATTTT. Translating it yields CASSRKSQPQHF.

In its sample, this clone was seen a few times. The V call is TRBV28, the J call TRBJ2-7; 7 bases are shared with TRBD2. Germline loops: CDR1 MDHEN, CDR2 SYDVKM. V gave up 6 bases and J gave up 5 bases; unmatched junction bases: 37. The CDR3 covers 23 residues. Written as DNA, the CDR3 is TGTGCCAGCAGCCCTAGCGGTTACAGTACCGCCCCGGGGACGAGCAGTACTTGGGACGAGCAGTACTTC. This translates into CASSPSGYSTAPGTSSTWDEQYF.

The chain joins TRBV27 to TRBJ1-1; 8 bases are shared with TRBD1. The CDR3 sequence is 21 residues long. V lost 6 bases and J lost 4; bases outside the gene matches: 28. Per germline, CDR1 MNHEY and CDR2 SMNVEV (reference sequence). The CDR3 sequence: CASSLASYRKPRGRLGTEAFF. The CDR3 region has the DNA TGTGCCAGCAGCCTAGCGAGCTACCGGAAACCCAGGGGGCGCTTGGGCACTGAAGCTTTCTTT.

The chain uses TRBV7-2 and TRBJ1-6, with D maybe TRBD1 (5 bases). CDR1 SGHTA and CDR2 FQGNSA come from the germline V gene. V lost 5 bases, J lost 4 bases, and 18 bases lay in between. The CDR3 has 17 residues. CDR3 residues: CASSDLTRDGYNSPLHF. As DNA, the CDR3 is TGTGCCAGCAGCGACCTGACACGGGACGGGTATAATTCACCCCTCCACTTT.

In this sample, this clone turned up a few times. V usage is TRBV7-9 and J usage is TRBJ1-6, with 8 bases lining up with TRBD1. The CDR3 spans 14 residues. V trimming: 4 bases; J trimming: 5 bases; junction bases outside the gene matches: 1. CDR1 and CDR2 from the germline V gene are SEHNR and FQNEAQ (reference sequence). The CDR3 protein is CASSWTGNNSPLHF. In DNA, the CDR3 is TGTGCCAGCAGCTGGACAGGGAATAATTCACCCCTCCACTTT. The entire variable domain, with the rest obtained from reference TRBV7-9 and TRBJ1-6, is as follows: DTGVSQNPRHKITKRGQNVTFRCDPISEHNRLYWYRQTLGQGPEFLTYFQNEAQLEKSRLLSDRFSAERPKGSFSTLEIQRTEQGDSAMYLCASSWTGNNSPLHFGNGTRLTVT.

The gene calls are TRBV5-1 and TRBJ2-7; TRBD1 matches at 9 bases. Trimming at V came to 0 bases and at J to 1 base, leaving 2 bases not matched to a gene. CDR1 is SGHRS and CDR2 is YFSETQ in the germline V gene. This CDR3 has 15 residues. CDR3 nucleotide sequence: TGCGCCAGCAGCTTGGGGGGACAGGGATCCTACGAGCAGTACTTC. This encodes CASSLGGQGSYEQYF.

The rearrangement links TRBV9 to TRBJ2-2; TRBD1 agrees at 8 bases. The CDR3 runs to 15 residues. Trimming took 3 bases from V and 2 from J; bases not matched to a gene: 3. CDR1 and CDR2 from the germline V gene are SGDLS and YYNGEE. CDR3: CASSDRGVNTGELFF. In DNA form, the CDR3 reads TGTGCCAGCAGCGACAGGGGGGTTAACACCGGGGAGCTGTTTTTT.

The chain carries TRBV13 and TRBJ2-1; 10 bases align to TRBD2. The V and J ends lost 5 bases and 9 bases, in that order; junction bases with no gene match: 16. The CDR3 spans 17 residues. Germline CDR1 reads PRHDT; CDR2 reads FYEKMQ (reference sequence). The CDR3 sequence: CASSPPGMASGSLEQFF. DNA for the CDR3: TGTGCCAGCAGCCCCCCGGGGATGGCTAGCGGGAGTCTTGAGCAGTTCTTC. The full variable domain, in which reference TRBV13 and TRBJ2-1 provide the parts outside the CDR3, is AAGVIQSPRHLIKEKRETATLKCYPIPRHDTVYWYQQGPGQDPQFLISFYEKMQSDKGSIPDRFSAQQFSDYHSELNMSSLELGDSALYFCASSPPGMASGSLEQFFGPGTRLTVL.

This chain joins TRBV9 and TRBJ2-3; D gene ambiguous. This CDR3 spans 12 amino acids. The germline V gene encodes CDR1 SGDLS and CDR2 YYNGEE. V lost 0 bases and J 5 bases, leaving 4 bases between the germline ends. CDR3 coding DNA: TGTGCCAGCAGCGTAGGCGAAGATACGCAGTATTTT. Translation: CASSVGEDTQYF.

This clone was found once. This chain uses TRBV10-2 with TRBJ2-3; TRBD2 aligns across 8 bases. The CDR3 length is 17 residues. V shed 9 bases and J 1 base; nucleotides not matched to a gene: 15. Germline assignment: CDR1 WSHSY and CDR2 SAAADI. The CDR3 spells CASQAGGAFWRTDTQYF. The CDR3 coding sequence is TGCGCCAGTCAGGCGGGGGGCGCATTTTGGCGCACAGATACGCAGTATTTT.

This clone is a singleton in its sample. The rearrangement links TRBV11-3 to TRBJ1-2; 9 bases line up with TRBD1. This CDR3 comprises 15 residues. Germline assignment: CDR1 SGHNT and CDR2 YENEEA. J gave up 5 bases and V 5 bases, and 9 bases lay outside the gene matches. CDR3 in amino acids: CASSPRTGVKYGYTF. CDR3 bases: TGTGCCAGCAGCCCCCGGACAGGGGTCAAATATGGCTACACCTTC. The full variable domain, in which reference TRBV11-3 and TRBJ1-2 provide the parts outside the CDR3, is EAGVVQSPRYKIIEKKQPVAFWCNPISGHNTLYWYLQNLGQGPELLIRYENEEAVDDSQLPKDRFSAERLKGVDSTLKIQPAELGDSAVYLCASSPRTGVKYGYTFGSGTRLTVV.

The chain links TRBV6-1 to TRBJ2-5; 9 bases are a match to TRBD1. CDR1 and CDR2 (germline): MNHNS, SASEGT. The ends lost 4 bases at V and 4 bases at J; junction bases unmatched: 10. The CDR3 length is 16 residues. The CDR3 nucleotides read TGTGCCAGCAGTGGACCCGCGGGACAGGGAAGAGAGACCCAGTACTTC. Translated: CASSGPAGQGRETQYF.